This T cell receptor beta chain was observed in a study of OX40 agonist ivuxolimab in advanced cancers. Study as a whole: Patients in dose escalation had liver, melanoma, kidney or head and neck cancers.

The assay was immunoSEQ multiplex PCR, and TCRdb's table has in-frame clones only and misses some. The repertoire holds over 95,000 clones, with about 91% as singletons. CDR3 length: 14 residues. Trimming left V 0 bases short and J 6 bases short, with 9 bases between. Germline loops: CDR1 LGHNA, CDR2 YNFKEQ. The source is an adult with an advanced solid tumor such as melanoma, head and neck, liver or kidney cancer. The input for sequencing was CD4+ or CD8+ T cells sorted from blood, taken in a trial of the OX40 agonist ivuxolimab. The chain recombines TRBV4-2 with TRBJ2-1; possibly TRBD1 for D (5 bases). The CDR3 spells CASSQDRAVNEQFF. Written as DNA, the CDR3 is TGTGCCAGCAGCCAAGACAGGGCAGTCAATGAGCAGTTCTTC.